The following is a TCR beta chain sequence with its context. Its recognized antigen is unknown. Base-call qualities are not available, and no considerably larger clone is one nucleotide away. This entry belongs to a study of patients and donors after allogeneic stem cell transplantation (dated by TCRdb to the early 2020s). V loses 3 bases of germline sequence and J loses 0 bases, and the interval between the two ends is 9 bases. Measured from the cysteine to the phenylalanine, the CDR3 is 15 residues long. Only CDR3 DNA is held: 45 bases, read in frame from base 1. Reading the germline V gene gives CDR1 MDHEN and CDR2 SYDVKM. To prepare the library, RT-PCR was applied. The instrument given in TCRdb is NextSeq 550. Using fastp at Q25 and MiXCR, TCRdb reprocessed the public reads and kept productive beta chains. Identical CDR3 proteins give one entry, which carries the most common genes and DNA. A total of under 200,000 distinct CDR3 sequences appear in this sample, about 32% of them only once. Around 3% of the sample belongs to the ten largest clones.

The sequencing input was blood, either unsorted or a sorted T cell fraction (not recorded which). This sequence was found in a human donor who was either an allogeneic HSCT recipient or a stem cell or donor lymphocyte infusion donor (not recorded which). It is not recorded whose cells these are; they may come from a transplant donor. The V and J genes are TRBV28 and TRBJ2-4, with TRBD2 perhaps the D gene, on 6 matching bases. The DNA sequence reads TGTGCCAGCAGTTTGAGGCGGGGAGCCAAAAACATTCAGTACTTC. This encodes CASSLRRGAKNIQYF.